The rows below give T cell receptor beta chains drawn from one sample of a study of blood T cell repertoires in COVID-19. The data were produced by immunoSEQ multiplex PCR, yet TCRdb's version contains in-frame clones alone and is incomplete. The data show about 260,000 clones, with approximately 86% seen just once and about 0.64% held by the top ten. Sequencing was performed on peripheral blood. The source of these receptors is a human donor in a cohort sampled during active COVID-19. The CDR3 runs from the conserved cysteine through the conserved F or W. D genes are given only for firm matches. The size field is filled for only some rows; it gives once, few, many or a size class.

D gene: -
V gene: TRBV3-1/TRBV3-2
J gene: TRBJ2-7
clone size: -
CDR3 DNA: TGTGCCAGCAGCCAAGGGTCGGAGGGAGTCTACGAGCAGTACTTC
CDR3 protein: CASSQGSEGVYEQYF

D gene: -
V gene: TRBV6-2/TRBV6-3
J gene: TRBJ1-1
clone size: -
CDR3 DNA: TGTGCCAGCAGCTTACGATCGGGGGACACTGAAGCTTTCTTT
CDR3 protein: CASSLRSGDTEAFF

D gene: -
V gene: TRBV5-1
J gene: TRBJ2-7
clone size: -
CDR3 DNA: TGCGCCAGCAAACAGGGTCCGGGTGACGAGCAGTACTTC
CDR3 protein: CASKQGPGDEQYF

D gene: TRBD2
V gene: TRBV18
J gene: TRBJ2-3
clone size: -
CDR3 DNA: TGTGCCAGCTCAACGGGACTAGCGGGGGGGCGTTCCCAGGATACGCAGTATTTT
CDR3 protein: CASSTGLAGGRSQDTQYF

D gene: -
V gene: TRBV6-5
J gene: TRBJ2-7
clone size: -
CDR3 DNA: TGTGCCAGCAGCCGGGACTCCCCTCCCTACGAGCAGTACTTC
CDR3 protein: CASSRDSPPYEQYF

D gene: TRBD2
V gene: TRBV4-1
J gene: TRBJ2-3
clone size: -
CDR3 DNA: TGCGCCAGCAGCCAAGTGGGACTACCCACAGATACGCAGTATTTT
CDR3 protein: CASSQVGLPTDTQYF

D gene: -
V gene: TRBV4-1
J gene: TRBJ1-2
clone size: -
CDR3 DNA: TGCGCCAGCAGCCAAGATCGGTCGGCAGGGAACTATGGCTACACCTTC
CDR3 protein: CASSQDRSAGNYGYTF

D gene: -
V gene: TRBV6-2/TRBV6-3
J gene: TRBJ1-5
clone size: -
CDR3 DNA: TGTGCCAGCAGTGACCATCCCAGGGTTGATCAGCCCCAGCATTTT
CDR3 protein: CASSDHPRVDQPQHF

D gene: -
V gene: TRBV11-1
J gene: TRBJ1-1
clone size: -
CDR3 DNA: TGTGCCAGCAGCTTAGTCGGGGTTTTGGGCACTGAAGCTTTCTTT
CDR3 protein: CASSLVGVLGTEAFF

D gene: TRBD2
V gene: TRBV6-6
J gene: TRBJ2-5
clone size: -
CDR3 DNA: TGTGCCAGCGGCCGGCTGCTAGCGGAACGAGAGACCCAGTACTTC
CDR3 protein: CASGRLLAERETQYF

D gene: -
V gene: TRBV7-8
J gene: TRBJ2-5
clone size: -
CDR3 DNA: TGTGCCAGCAGCCCACAGCAACGGCAAGAGACCCAGTACTTC
CDR3 protein: CASSPQQRQETQYF

D gene: -
V gene: TRBV5-4
J gene: TRBJ1-1
clone size: once
CDR3 DNA: TGTGCCAGCAGCGCGATCGGGGGTGTGGAGGCTTTCTTT
CDR3 protein: CASSAIGGVEAFF

D gene: -
V gene: TRBV27
J gene: TRBJ1-2
clone size: -
CDR3 DNA: TGTGCCAGCAGTATAAACCGGGACTACTATGGCTACACCTTC
CDR3 protein: CASSINRDYYGYTF

D gene: -
V gene: TRBV6-6
J gene: TRBJ1-2
clone size: -
CDR3 DNA: TGTGCCAGCAGCCATTCCCGGGATTATGGCTACACCTTC
CDR3 protein: CASSHSRDYGYTF

D gene: -
V gene: TRBV3-1/TRBV3-2
J gene: TRBJ1-1
clone size: -
CDR3 DNA: TGTGCCAGCAGCCATGACCCTCAGGACAGTTTCAACACTGAAGCTTTCTTT
CDR3 protein: CASSHDPQDSFNTEAFF

D gene: -
V gene: TRBV21-1
J gene: TRBJ1-1
clone size: once
CDR3 DNA: TGTGCCAGCAGCAAAGCGCTGGGCCCGCCCGAAGCTTTCTTT
CDR3 protein: CASSKALGPPEAFF

D gene: TRBD1
V gene: TRBV30
J gene: TRBJ1-4
clone size: -
CDR3 DNA: TGTGCCTGGAACCAGGGCAGGGGGAGGGAAAAACTGTTTTTT
CDR3 protein: CAWNQGRGREKLFF

D gene: TRBD1
V gene: TRBV3-1/TRBV3-2
J gene: TRBJ2-2
clone size: -
CDR3 DNA: TGTGCCAGCAGCCGAACACGTTCCGGGACAGTAAACACCGGGGAGCTGTTTTTT
CDR3 protein: CASSRTRSGTVNTGELFF

D gene: TRBD1
V gene: TRBV7-9
J gene: TRBJ2-7
clone size: -
CDR3 DNA: TGTGCCAGCACCCTCCAGACAGGGTGGGAGCAGTACTTC
CDR3 protein: CASTLQTGWEQYF

D gene: -
V gene: TRBV11-3
J gene: TRBJ1-2
clone size: -
CDR3 DNA: TGTGCCAGCAGCCTCCTACCTCTAGGGGTAAGGGCCTATGGCTACACCTTC
CDR3 protein: CASSLLPLGVRAYGYTF

D gene: -
V gene: TRBV3-1/TRBV3-2
J gene: TRBJ2-1
clone size: -
CDR3 DNA: TGTGCCGGCAAAGGACCAGTGGGCCTTACTAGTGAGCAGTTCTTC
CDR3 protein: CAGKGPVGLTSEQFF

D gene: -
V gene: TRBV2
J gene: TRBJ2-5
clone size: -
CDR3 DNA: TGTGCCAGCAGTCTTAAAGAGACCCAGTACTTC
CDR3 protein: CASSLKETQYF

D gene: -
V gene: TRBV6-2/TRBV6-3
J gene: TRBJ1-5
clone size: -
CDR3 DNA: TGTGCCAGCAGTTACGTTAACAGGGATCAGCCCCAGCATTTT
CDR3 protein: CASSYVNRDQPQHF

D gene: TRBD1
V gene: TRBV3-1/TRBV3-2
J gene: TRBJ1-1
clone size: once
CDR3 DNA: TGTGCCAGCATAGTCAGGACAGGGGAGAACACTGAAGCTTTCTTT
CDR3 protein: CASIVRTGENTEAFF

D gene: -
V gene: TRBV27
J gene: TRBJ2-7
clone size: -
CDR3 DNA: TGTGCCAGCATCCCCCCGGTTCGCGAGCAGTACTTC
CDR3 protein: CASIPPVREQYF

D gene: TRBD1
V gene: TRBV19
J gene: TRBJ2-3
clone size: -
CDR3 DNA: TGTGCCAGTAGTACAGGGGGTGGCACAGATACGCAGTATTTT
CDR3 protein: CASSTGGGTDTQYF

D gene: TRBD1
V gene: TRBV2
J gene: TRBJ2-5
clone size: -
CDR3 DNA: TGTGCCACCAGAAGGGACAGGGGAGAAGAGACCCAGTACTTC
CDR3 protein: CATRRDRGEETQYF

D gene: TRBD1
V gene: TRBV5-1
J gene: TRBJ2-5
clone size: -
CDR3 DNA: TGCGCCAGCAGCCCTGCCGGACAGGGACGAGAGACCCAGTACTTC
CDR3 protein: CASSPAGQGRETQYF

D gene: TRBD2
V gene: TRBV28
J gene: TRBJ2-7
clone size: few
CDR3 DNA: TGTGCCAGCAGTTTTCTTAGCGGGAGGGCTCGGGAGCAGTACTTC
CDR3 protein: CASSFLSGRAREQYF

D gene: TRBD2
V gene: TRBV7-2
J gene: TRBJ2-3
clone size: -
CDR3 DNA: TGTGCCAGCAGCTTAGCGGCTAGCGGGAGGGCTCCAGATACGCAGTATTTT
CDR3 protein: CASSLAASGRAPDTQYF

D gene: TRBD1
V gene: TRBV7-3
J gene: TRBJ1-2
clone size: -
CDR3 DNA: TGTGCCAGCAGCCTAGGACAGGGGTTTGGCTACACCTTC
CDR3 protein: CASSLGQGFGYTF

D gene: TRBD2
V gene: TRBV7-6
J gene: TRBJ2-7
clone size: once
CDR3 DNA: TGTGCCAGCAGCGCCCTGGGGGGGTTCAGGAACGAGCAGTACTTC
CDR3 protein: CASSALGGFRNEQYF

D gene: TRBD2
V gene: TRBV9
J gene: TRBJ2-3
clone size: -
CDR3 DNA: TGTGCCAGCAGCCCCGGGGGGACCCACTCCCCAGATACGCAGTATTTT
CDR3 protein: CASSPGGTHSPDTQYF

D gene: -
V gene: TRBV28
J gene: TRBJ1-2
clone size: -
CDR3 DNA: TGTGCCAGCAGACCCCCCCCCAACGACGGACTCTATGGCTACACCTTC
CDR3 protein: CASRPPPNDGLYGYTF

D gene: TRBD2
V gene: TRBV9
J gene: TRBJ2-1
clone size: -
CDR3 DNA: TGTGCCAGCAGCGGACCGGGACTAGCGGGGAGATCCTACAATGAGCAGTTCTTC
CDR3 protein: CASSGPGLAGRSYNEQFF

D gene: TRBD1
V gene: TRBV7-2
J gene: TRBJ1-1
clone size: -
CDR3 DNA: TGTGCCAGCAGTTTAGGACAGGCCAACACTGAAGCTTTCTTT
CDR3 protein: CASSLGQANTEAFF

D gene: TRBD1
V gene: TRBV3-1/TRBV3-2
J gene: TRBJ2-7
clone size: -
CDR3 DNA: TGTGCCAGCAGCCAAATGATTACAGGGGTCTATGCCTACGAGCAGTACTTC
CDR3 protein: CASSQMITGVYAYEQYF

D gene: -
V gene: TRBV7-8
J gene: TRBJ2-5
clone size: -
CDR3 DNA: TGTGCCAGCAGCTTAAGCACGGCGGGTATTAGGGACTTC
CDR3 protein: CASSLSTAGIRDF

D gene: TRBD2
V gene: TRBV9
J gene: TRBJ2-5
clone size: -
CDR3 DNA: TGTGCCAGCAGCGTGGGACTAGCGGGGGGGGAGACCCAGTACTTC
CDR3 protein: CASSVGLAGGETQYF

D gene: -
V gene: TRBV7-9
J gene: TRBJ1-1
clone size: few
CDR3 DNA: TGTGCCAGCAGCTTCGAGAGACAGGAGGCTTTCTTT
CDR3 protein: CASSFERQEAFF

D gene: TRBD2
V gene: TRBV2
J gene: TRBJ2-7
clone size: -
CDR3 DNA: TGTGCCAGCAATATAGCGGGAGGGCCTAAAGAGCAGTACTTC
CDR3 protein: CASNIAGGPKEQYF

D gene: -
V gene: TRBV6-7
J gene: TRBJ2-6
clone size: -
CDR3 DNA: TGTGCCCTTCCTACGCCTGGGGCCAACGTCCTGACTTTC
CDR3 protein: CALPTPGANVLTF

D gene: -
V gene: TRBV9
J gene: TRBJ2-7
clone size: few
CDR3 DNA: TGTGCCAGCAGCCCCCCCCGGTACGAGCAGTACTTC
CDR3 protein: CASSPPRYEQYF

D gene: -
V gene: TRBV3-1/TRBV3-2
J gene: TRBJ1-2
clone size: -
CDR3 DNA: TGTGCCAGCAGCCAAGCGTCGGGTGCCTATGGCTACACCTTC
CDR3 protein: CASSQASGAYGYTF

D gene: -
V gene: TRBV7-2
J gene: TRBJ1-6
clone size: -
CDR3 DNA: TGTGCCAGCAGCTTAGACAGTTCCAATTCACCCCTCCACTTT
CDR3 protein: CASSLDSSNSPLHF

D gene: -
V gene: TRBV4-2
J gene: TRBJ2-7
clone size: once
CDR3 DNA: TGTGCCAGCAGCCAAGATGATGGACTGGCCTACGAGCAGTACTTC
CDR3 protein: CASSQDDGLAYEQYF

D gene: -
V gene: TRBV6-5
J gene: TRBJ2-7
clone size: -
CDR3 DNA: TGTGCCAGCAGTTCGTGGGACAACTCCTACGAGCAGTACTTC
CDR3 protein: CASSSWDNSYEQYF

D gene: -
V gene: TRBV30
J gene: TRBJ2-5
clone size: -
CDR3 DNA: TGTGCCTGGAGCGGGACTTTTTGGGAGACCCAGTACTTC
CDR3 protein: CAWSGTFWETQYF

D gene: TRBD2
V gene: TRBV27
J gene: TRBJ2-7
clone size: -
CDR3 DNA: TGTGCCAGCAGTGTATCAAGCGGGAGGGCCTGGAACGAGCAGTACTTC
CDR3 protein: CASSVSSGRAWNEQYF

D gene: -
V gene: TRBV15
J gene: TRBJ1-2
clone size: -
CDR3 DNA: TGTGCCACCAGCAGAGATAGCAGTTTCTATGGCTACACCTTC
CDR3 protein: CATSRDSSFYGYTF

D gene: TRBD2
V gene: TRBV12-5
J gene: TRBJ2-7
clone size: -
CDR3 DNA: TGTGCTAGTGGCTTGGGACTAGTGCACGAGCAGTACTTC
CDR3 protein: CASGLGLVHEQYF

D gene: -
V gene: TRBV4-1
J gene: TRBJ2-5
clone size: -
CDR3 DNA: TGCGCCAGCAGCCCTAGGAGACTGGCAGGGGGAGGAGAGACCCAGTACTTC
CDR3 protein: CASSPRRLAGGGETQYF

D gene: TRBD2
V gene: TRBV5-1
J gene: TRBJ2-7
clone size: -
CDR3 DNA: TGCGCCAGCAGCGTAGCGGGAGACCCCTACGAGCAGTACTTC
CDR3 protein: CASSVAGDPYEQYF

D gene: -
V gene: TRBV6-5
J gene: TRBJ1-4
clone size: -
CDR3 DNA: TGTGCCAGCAGTTACTCGCCGGGGGCTAATGAAAAACTGTTTTTT
CDR3 protein: CASSYSPGANEKLFF

D gene: -
V gene: TRBV21-1
J gene: TRBJ1-1
clone size: once
CDR3 DNA: TGTGCCAGCAGCAAAGGGAGGGACCCTGAAGCTTTCTTT
CDR3 protein: CASSKGRDPEAFF

D gene: -
V gene: TRBV5-4
J gene: TRBJ2-1
clone size: -
CDR3 DNA: TGTGCCAGCAGCTTGGATCCTGACAGGTACAATGAGCAGTTCTTC
CDR3 protein: CASSLDPDRYNEQFF

D gene: TRBD1
V gene: TRBV9
J gene: TRBJ1-1
clone size: -
CDR3 DNA: TGTGCCAGCAGCGCCCGGGACAGGGGTGAAGCTTTCTTT
CDR3 protein: CASSARDRGEAFF

D gene: -
V gene: TRBV10-3
J gene: TRBJ2-4
clone size: -
CDR3 DNA: TGTGCCATCAGTGACCCGGACTACTCAGTCAAAAACATTCAGTACTTC
CDR3 protein: CAISDPDYSVKNIQYF

D gene: -
V gene: TRBV7-9
J gene: TRBJ2-1
clone size: -
CDR3 DNA: TGTGCCAGCAGCTCAAATTCTCAGGCCGTTTGGCAGTTCTTC
CDR3 protein: CASSSNSQAVWQFF